The source of this TCR beta chain is a study of naive and memory T cell subsets. Overall study findings and caveats: Over 85% of naive TCR sequences appeared only once, unlike memory subsets. A few larger clonotypes appeared in naive repertoires, especially CD8, possibly memory cells re-expressing CD45RA. From naive to CM, EM and EMRA, diversity decreased and Gini increased.

Of note for this clonotype: Its antigen is unidentified. One end of the junction varies from germline; a read error may be responsible.

This CDR3 comprises 11 residues. The germline gives CDR1 SGHAT, CDR2 FQNNGV. Two oligonucleotides, mixed equimolar, formed the beta constant-region primer covering TRBC1 and TRBC2. The ligated cDNA underwent four PCR rounds using SP2 and nested alpha and beta constant-region primers. TCRdb reprocessed the UMI-ligation and nested PCR reads via MiXCR and lists one record per CDR3 protein. The sample holds tens of thousands of distinct CDR3 sequences, roughly 12% seen once. From the second PCR step, alpha and beta chains were amplified apart. Four subsets defined by CD45RA and CD27 were sorted after CD3, CD4, CD8 and live/dead staining.

V gene TRBV11-2 combines with J gene TRBJ2-1, with D hard to call. This receptor was obtained from a human donor in good health. The source material was naive CD4+ T cells from blood. CDR3 bases: TGTGCCAGCAGCCCCCGCGCGGAGCTGTTCTTC. Amino acid sequence: CASSPRAELFF.